This entry lists 5 T cell receptor beta chains sequenced from one sample in a study of cytomegalovirus exposure and HLA in healthy donors. The PCR had 60 Vbeta and 13 Jbeta primers. This table comes from immunoSEQ multiplex PCR, and its TCRdb copy is limited to in-frame clones, with some not included. The table lists 200,000 or so clones, with less than 0.9% in the top ten. The specimen was PBMCs. These receptors were obtained from a boy aged 5-17 years in good health and CMV-seronegative.

This chain connects TRBV20-1 to TRBJ2-2; D is unclear. Deletions cut 6 bases from V and 5 bases from J, with 7 bases between. This CDR3 is built from 11 residues. CDR1 is DFQATT, CDR2 SNEGSKA, per germline (reference sequence). CDR3: CSAPGTGELFF. The CDR3 coding sequence is TGCAGTGCCCCCGGTACCGGGGAGCTGTTTTTT.

The J gene is TRBJ2-3, the V gene TRBV9; D is unclear. This CDR3 has 14 residues. Between the trimmed V and J ends, which lost 0 bases and 0 bases, there was a span of 5 bases. Germline CDR1 is SGDLS and CDR2 is YYNGEE. CDR3 region: CASSVGVSTDTQYF. CDR3 nucleotide sequence: TGTGCCAGCAGCGTAGGCGTTAGCACAGATACGCAGTATTTT.

The chain links TRBV6-7 to TRBJ2-7, with D perhaps TRBD2 (6 bases). TRBV6-7 qualifies as an ORF whose function is uncertain. This CDR3 contains 14 residues. Trimming cost V 8 bases and J 2 bases, with 16 bases left between them. Written as DNA, the CDR3 is TGTGCCAGCCGCGGGGCGAGGACAACCTACGAGCAGTACTTC. Protein product: CASRGARTTYEQYF.

The gene calls are TRBV7-3 and TRBJ1-1, with D tentatively TRBD1 (6 bases). The CDR3 runs to 13 residues. Germline CDR1 and CDR2: SGHTA and FQGTGA. The ends were cut back, 5 bases at V and 5 bases at J, with 12 bases in the middle. The DNA of the CDR3 is TGTGCCAGCAGCCCTGGGGGCAGGACTGAAGCTTTCTTT. Translated: CASSPGGRTEAFF.

The chain recombines TRBV4-3 with TRBJ2-5; TRBD1 matches 7 bases. This CDR3 comprises 14 residues. The V and J ends lost 4 bases and 11 bases, in that order; junction bases with no gene match: 13. Germline V gene lookup returns CDR1 LGHNA and CDR2 YSLEER. CDR3: CASSLSQGEGEQYF. The CDR3 region has the DNA TGCGCCAGCAGCCTAAGTCAGGGGGAAGGGGAGCAGTACTTC.